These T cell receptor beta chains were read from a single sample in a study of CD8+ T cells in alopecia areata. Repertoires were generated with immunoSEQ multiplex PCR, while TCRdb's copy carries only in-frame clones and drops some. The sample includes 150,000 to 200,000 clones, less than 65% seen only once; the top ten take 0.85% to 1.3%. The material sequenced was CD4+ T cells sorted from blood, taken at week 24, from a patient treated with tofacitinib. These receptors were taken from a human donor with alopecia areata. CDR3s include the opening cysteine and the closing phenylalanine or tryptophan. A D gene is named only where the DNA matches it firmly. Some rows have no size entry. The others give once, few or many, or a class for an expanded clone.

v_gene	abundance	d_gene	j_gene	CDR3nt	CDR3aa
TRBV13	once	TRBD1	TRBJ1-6	TGTGCCAGCAGCGAATACGGACAGGGAAATTCACCCCTCCACTTT	CASSEYGQGNSPLHF
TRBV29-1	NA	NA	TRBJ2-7	TGCAGCGTTGAAGACCGAAGCTCCTACGAGCAGTACTTC	CSVEDRSSYEQYF
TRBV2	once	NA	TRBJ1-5	TGTGCCAGCAATTTCGTCGGGTACGATCAGCCCCAGCATTTT	CASNFVGYDQPQHF
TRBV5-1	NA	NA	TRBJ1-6	TGCGCCAGCAGCTTAATTCCGGACAAGTATAATTCACCCCTCCACTTT	CASSLIPDKYNSPLHF
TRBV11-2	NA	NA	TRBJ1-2	TGTGCCAGCAGCAAAGAGGGTGGAGGCTACACCTTC	CASSKEGGGYTF
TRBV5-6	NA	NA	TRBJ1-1	TGTGCCAGCAGCTTCGGTGATGGGCAGGCAGCTTTCTTT	CASSFGDGQAAFF
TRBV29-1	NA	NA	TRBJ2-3	TGCAGCGTTGTGGAGACAGATACGCAGTATTTT	CSVVETDTQYF
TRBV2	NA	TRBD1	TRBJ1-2	TGTGCCAGCAGTGGGACAGGATCCAACTATGGCTACACCTTC	CASSGTGSNYGYTF
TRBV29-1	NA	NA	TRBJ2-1	TGCAGCGTTGAAACGGGGGAAAGTTCCTACAATGAGCAGTTCTTC	CSVETGESSYNEQFF
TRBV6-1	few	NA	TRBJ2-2	TGTGCCAGCAGTGAGAGTTGGAGCGGGGAGCTGTTTTTT	CASSESWSGELFF
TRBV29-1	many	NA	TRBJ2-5	TGCAGCGTAAACCATCAAGAGACCCAGTACTTC	CSVNHQETQYF
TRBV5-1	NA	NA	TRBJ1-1	TGCGCCAGCAGCTTGGACAGGGTTTTAGTAGAGGGAGCTTTCTTT	CASSLDRVLVEGAFF
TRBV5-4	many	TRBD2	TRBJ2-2	TGTGCCAGCAGCCTCGGAACTAGCGGGGGCCCGAACACCGGGGAGCTGTTTTTT	CASSLGTSGGPNTGELFF
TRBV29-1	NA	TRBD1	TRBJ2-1	TGCAGCGTCCGAGACGGGACAGCAGACAATGAGCAGTTCTTC	CSVRDGTADNEQFF
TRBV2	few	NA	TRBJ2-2	TGTGCCAGCACTGCAATAGGGGGTGCCGGGGAGCTGTTTTTT	CASTAIGGAGELFF
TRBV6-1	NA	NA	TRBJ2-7	TGTGCCAGCAGTGGATTTAGGAGCTCCTACGAGCAGTACTTC	CASSGFRSSYEQYF
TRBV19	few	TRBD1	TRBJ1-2	TGTGCCAGTAGTATGACACGCACAGGGGGCGACTATGGCTACACCTTC	CASSMTRTGGDYGYTF
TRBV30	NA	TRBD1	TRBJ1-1	TGTGCCTGGAGTCTACAGGGGAGTGGTGAAGCTTTCTTT	CAWSLQGSGEAFF
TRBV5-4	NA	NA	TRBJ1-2	TGTGCCAGCAGCTTGGACGGACAGAGCTATGGCTACACCTTC	CASSLDGQSYGYTF
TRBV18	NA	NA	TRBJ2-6	TGTGCCAGCTCACCCCTCACAGTATTCTCTGGGGCCAACGTCCTGACTTTC	CASSPLTVFSGANVLTF
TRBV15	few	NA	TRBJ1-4	TGTGCCACCAGCAGAGATGGACTGAATGAAAAACTGTTTTTT	CATSRDGLNEKLFF
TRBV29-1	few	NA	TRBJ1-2	TGCAGCGTTTACCACACAGTCTACACCTTC	CSVYHTVYTF
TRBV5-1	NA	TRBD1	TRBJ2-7	TGCGCCAGCAGCAGGACAGGGGACGAGCAGTACTTC	CASSRTGDEQYF
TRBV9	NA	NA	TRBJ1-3	TGTGCCAGCAGCGCTACGGGGGATCCCTTCGCCATATATTTT	CASSATGDPFAIYF
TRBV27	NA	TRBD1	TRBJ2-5	TGTGCCAGCAGCGACAGGGGCGATGAGACCCAGTACTTC	CASSDRGDETQYF
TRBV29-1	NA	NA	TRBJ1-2	TGCAGCGTGGAAAACAGATTCCCCAACTATGGCTACACCTTC	CSVENRFPNYGYTF
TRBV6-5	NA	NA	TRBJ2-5	TGTGCCAGCAGTCGCGGGGCAGGGTTAGAGACCCAGTACTTC	CASSRGAGLETQYF
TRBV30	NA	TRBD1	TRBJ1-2	TGTGCCTGGAGCGTAAGAGGAGGGGGCGTTGGCTACACCTTC	CAWSVRGGGVGYTF
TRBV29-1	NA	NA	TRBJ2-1	TGCAGCGTTGGGACACACGGCGGGGAGCAGTTCTTC	CSVGTHGGEQFF
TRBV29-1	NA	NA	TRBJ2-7	TGCAGCGTTTCAGGGAGCTCCTACGAGCAGTACTTC	CSVSGSSYEQYF
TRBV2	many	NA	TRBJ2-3	TGTGCCAGCAGTGGGGAAGGAGGCACAGATACGCAGTATTTT	CASSGEGGTDTQYF
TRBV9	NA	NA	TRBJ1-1	TGTGCCAGCAGCGTCGAATTAACGAACACTGAAGCTTTCTTT	CASSVELTNTEAFF
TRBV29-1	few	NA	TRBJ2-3	TGCAGCGTTGTGAGTAAAGATACGCAGTATTTT	CSVVSKDTQYF
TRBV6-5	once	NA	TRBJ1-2	TGTGCCAGCAGTTACACTCCGGTGGCTGGCTACACCTTC	CASSYTPVAGYTF
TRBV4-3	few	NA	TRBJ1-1	TGCGCCAGCAGCCAAGAGTGGCAGTCTGCCGCTGAAGCTTTCTTT	CASSQEWQSAAEAFF
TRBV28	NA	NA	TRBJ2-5	TGTGCCAGCAGTTTGGGTTCCCGGGTGGGGGAGACCCAGTACTTC	CASSLGSRVGETQYF
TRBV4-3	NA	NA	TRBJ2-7	TGCGCCAGCAGCCAATCAGCGGGCGTGGGTAACTACGAGCAGTACTTC	CASSQSAGVGNYEQYF
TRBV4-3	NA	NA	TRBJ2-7	TGCGCCAGCAGCCAAGATCGAGGACTCTACGAGCAGTACTTC	CASSQDRGLYEQYF
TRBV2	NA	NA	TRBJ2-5	TGTGCCAGCAGTGAAGGGTTGGACGGGGAGACCCAGTACTTC	CASSEGLDGETQYF
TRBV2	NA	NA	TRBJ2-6	TGTGCCAGCACTCCCGTAGGGTCGGCTGGGGCCAACGTCCTGACTTTC	CASTPVGSAGANVLTF
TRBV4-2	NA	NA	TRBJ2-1	TGTGCCAGCAGCCAAGCCCAGAGGGGGGATGAGCAGTTCTTC	CASSQAQRGDEQFF
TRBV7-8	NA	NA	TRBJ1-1	TGTGCCAGCAGCTTAAGTGGGGGAGGGATGAACACTGAAGCTTTCTTT	CASSLSGGGMNTEAFF
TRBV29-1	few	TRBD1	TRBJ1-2	TGCAGCGGGCGGACAGGCGGGGATGGTGTCTACACCTTC	CSGRTGGDGVYTF
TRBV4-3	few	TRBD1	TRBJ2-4	TGCGCCAGCAGCCAAGGACAGGGCGGAAACATTCAGTACTTC	CASSQGQGGNIQYF
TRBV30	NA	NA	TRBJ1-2	TGTGCCTGGAGTCGAGGCAGCTCCGGCTACACCTTC	CAWSRGSSGYTF
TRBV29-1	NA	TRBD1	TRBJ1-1	TGCAGCGTCGATACACAGGGGGTCTACACTGAAGCTTTCTTT	CSVDTQGVYTEAFF
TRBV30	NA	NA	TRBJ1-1	TGTGCCTGGAGTGTACGAGCTGAAGCTTTCTTT	CAWSVRAEAFF
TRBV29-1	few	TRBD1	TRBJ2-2	TGCAGCGTGTCCCCCTCAGGGGGCCCCGGGGAGCTGTTTTTT	CSVSPSGGPGELFF